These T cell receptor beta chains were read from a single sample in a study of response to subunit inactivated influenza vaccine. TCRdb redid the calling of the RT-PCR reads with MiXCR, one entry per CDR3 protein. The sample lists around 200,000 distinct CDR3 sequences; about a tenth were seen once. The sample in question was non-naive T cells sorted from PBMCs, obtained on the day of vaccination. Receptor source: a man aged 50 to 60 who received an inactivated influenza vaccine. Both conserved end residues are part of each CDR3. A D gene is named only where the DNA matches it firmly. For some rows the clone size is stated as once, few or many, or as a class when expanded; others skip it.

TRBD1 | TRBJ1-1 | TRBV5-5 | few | CASSLATGGTTEAFF | TGTGCCAGCAGCTTGGCGACAGGGGGCACGACTGAAGCTTTCTTT
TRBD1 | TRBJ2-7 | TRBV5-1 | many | CASSLGQGFSYEQYF | TGCGCCAGCAGCCTGGGACAGGGATTCTCCTACGAGCAGTACTTC
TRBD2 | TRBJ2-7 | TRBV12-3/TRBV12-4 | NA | CASSFREGRAYEQYF | TGTGCCAGCAGTTTTCGGGAGGGGAGAGCTTACGAGCAGTACTTC
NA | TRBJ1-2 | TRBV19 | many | CASSIDREANYGYTF | TGTGCCAGTAGTATAGATCGGGAAGCTAACTATGGCTACACCTTC
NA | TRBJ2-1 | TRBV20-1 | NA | CSARSPIQGMLNNEQFF | TGCAGTGCTAGATCACCGATTCAGGGAATGTTGAACAATGAGCAGTTCTTC
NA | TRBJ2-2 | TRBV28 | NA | CASRPHFGGMGTGELFF | TGTGCCAGCAGACCTCACTTTGGGGGGATGGGGACCGGGGAGCTGTTTTTT
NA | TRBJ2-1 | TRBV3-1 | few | CASSPGTPLANEQFF | TGTGCCAGCAGCCCTGGGACACCTCTGGCCAATGAGCAGTTCTTC
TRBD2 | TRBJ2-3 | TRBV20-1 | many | CSASRPGLAGFTDTQYF | TGCAGTGCTAGTAGACCTGGACTAGCGGGGTTCACAGATACGCAGTATTTT
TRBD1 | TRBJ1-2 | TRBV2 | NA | CASNPDRGRVGYTF | TGTGCCAGCAACCCGGACAGGGGGCGGGTTGGCTACACCTTC
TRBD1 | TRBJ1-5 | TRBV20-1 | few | CSARDFSGGGQPQHF | TGCAGTGCTAGAGATTTTTCAGGGGGTGGGCAGCCCCAGCATTTT
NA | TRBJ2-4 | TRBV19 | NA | CASSERGLDIQYF | TGTGCCAGTAGTGAAAGGGGTTTGGACATTCAGTACTTC
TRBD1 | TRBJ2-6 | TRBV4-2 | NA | CASSPSRTGGFGANVLTF | TGTGCCAGCAGCCCGTCTAGGACAGGGGGCTTTGGGGCCAACGTCCTGACTTTC
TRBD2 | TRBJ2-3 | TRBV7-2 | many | CASSLVSGATDTQYF | TGTGCCAGCAGCTTAGTTAGCGGGGCAACAGATACGCAGTATTTT
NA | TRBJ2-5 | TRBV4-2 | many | CASSQEWRGGETQYF | TGTGCCAGCAGCCAAGAGTGGCGGGGAGGTGAGACCCAGTACTTC
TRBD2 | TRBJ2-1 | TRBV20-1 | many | CSAGGLAGVEQFF | TGCAGTGCCGGGGGGCTAGCGGGAGTTGAGCAGTTCTTC
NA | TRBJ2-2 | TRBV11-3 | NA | CASSDHYNTGELFF | TGTGCCAGCAGCGATCACTACAACACCGGGGAGCTGTTTTTT
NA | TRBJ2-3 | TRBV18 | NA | CASSPADSGFRQYF | TGTGCCAGCTCACCGGCAGATTCGGGATTTAGGCAGTATTTT
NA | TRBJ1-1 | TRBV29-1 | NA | CSVGPGGMNTEAFF | TGCAGCGTTGGACCTGGGGGGATGAACACTGAAGCTTTCTTT
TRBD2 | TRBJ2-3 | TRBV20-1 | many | CSASEATLADYTDTQYF | TGCAGTGCTAGTGAGGCGACACTAGCGGATTACACAGATACGCAGTATTTT
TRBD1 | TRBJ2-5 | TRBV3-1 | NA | CASSQAGRGQGETQYF | TGTGCCAGCAGCCAAGCTGGCAGGGGGCAGGGGGAGACCCAGTACTTC
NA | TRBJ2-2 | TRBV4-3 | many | CASSQDRAGLNTGELFF | TGCGCCAGCAGCCAAGATAGGGCGGGGTTGAACACCGGGGAGCTGTTTTTT
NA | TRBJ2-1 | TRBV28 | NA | CASSRKGVLFSYNEQFF | TGTGCCAGCAGCCGGAAAGGGGTTCTATTTTCCTACAATGAGCAGTTCTTC
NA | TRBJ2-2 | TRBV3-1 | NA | CASSQVDGGELFF | TGTGCCAGCAGCCAAGTCGATGGCGGGGAGCTGTTTTTT
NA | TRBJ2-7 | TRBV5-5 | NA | CASNVRETDEQYF | TGTGCCAGCAATGTGAGGGAAACGGACGAGCAGTACTTC
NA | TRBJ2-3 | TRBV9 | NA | CASSVDVSTDTQYF | TGTGCCAGCAGCGTAGATGTGAGCACAGATACGCAGTATTTT
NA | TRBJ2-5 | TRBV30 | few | CAWSVGPQETQYF | TGTGCCTGGAGTGTGGGACCCCAAGAGACCCAGTACTTC
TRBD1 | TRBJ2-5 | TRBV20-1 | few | CSARETGVETQYF | TGCAGTGCTAGGGAAACAGGGGTGGAGACCCAGTACTTC
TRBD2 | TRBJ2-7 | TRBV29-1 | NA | CSVEDWGEGRYEQYF | TGCAGCGTTGAAGATTGGGGGGAGGGCCGTTACGAGCAGTACTTC
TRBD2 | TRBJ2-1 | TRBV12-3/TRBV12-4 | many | CASSLATGGLAGGVGYNEQFF | TGTGCCAGCAGTTTAGCGACCGGGGGACTAGCGGGAGGGGTAGGCTACAATGAGCAGTTCTTC
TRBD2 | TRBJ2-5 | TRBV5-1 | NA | CASSGSGVQETQYF | TGCGCCAGCAGCGGTAGCGGGGTCCAAGAGACCCAGTACTTC
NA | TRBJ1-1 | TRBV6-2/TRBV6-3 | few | CASSYSAVGWNTEAFF | TGTGCCAGCAGTTACTCAGCAGTCGGATGGAACACTGAAGCTTTCTTT
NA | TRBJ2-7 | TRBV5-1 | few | CASSLTSQRGPAAYEQYF | TGCGCCAGCAGCTTGACCTCCCAGAGGGGCCCCGCGGCCTACGAGCAGTACTTC
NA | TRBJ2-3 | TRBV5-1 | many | CASSFQGNTDTQYF | TGCGCCAGCAGCTTCCAGGGAAACACAGATACGCAGTATTTT
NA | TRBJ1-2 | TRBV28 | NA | CASSPPFYKWGYTF | TGTGCCAGCAGTCCTCCTTTTTATAAGTGGGGCTACACCTTC
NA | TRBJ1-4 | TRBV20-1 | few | CSAYGQNEKLFF | TGCAGTGCTTATGGACAGAATGAAAAACTGTTTTTT
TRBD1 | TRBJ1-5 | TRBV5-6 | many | CASSLAGQGSWEPQHF | TGTGCCAGCAGCTTGGCGGGACAGGGGTCGTGGGAGCCCCAGCATTTT
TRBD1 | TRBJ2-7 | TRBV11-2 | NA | CASSLRQGETYEQYF | TGTGCCAGCAGCTTGAGGCAGGGGGAGACCTACGAGCAGTACTTC
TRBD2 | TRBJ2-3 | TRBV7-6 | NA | CASSIGTSGSTDTQYF | TGTGCCAGCAGCATAGGGACTAGCGGGAGCACAGATACGCAGTATTTT
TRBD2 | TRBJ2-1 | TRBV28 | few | CASSLAGATYNEQFF | TGTGCCAGCAGTCTAGCGGGAGCTACCTACAATGAGCAGTTCTTC
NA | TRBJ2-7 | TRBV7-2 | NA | CASSPGRQSPYEQYF | TGTGCCAGCAGCCCGGGACGCCAGTCCCCCTACGAGCAGTACTTC
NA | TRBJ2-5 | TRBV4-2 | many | CASSPAGTNQETQYF | TGTGCCAGCAGCCCAGCCGGGACCAACCAAGAGACCCAGTACTTC
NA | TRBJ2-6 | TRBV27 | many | CASSLDPHSSGANVLTF | TGTGCCAGCAGCCTAGACCCACATAGCTCTGGGGCCAACGTCCTGACTTTC
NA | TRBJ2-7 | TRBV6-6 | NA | CASKGNYEQYF | TGTGCCAGCAAGGGGAACTACGAGCAGTACTTC
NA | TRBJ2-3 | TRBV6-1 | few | CATETGWRVTDTQYF | TGTGCCACCGAGACAGGCTGGCGGGTCACAGATACGCAGTATTTT
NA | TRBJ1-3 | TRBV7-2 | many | CASSLNLRPPGNTIYF | TGTGCCAGCAGCTTAAATCTTCGTCCGCCTGGAAACACCATATATTTT